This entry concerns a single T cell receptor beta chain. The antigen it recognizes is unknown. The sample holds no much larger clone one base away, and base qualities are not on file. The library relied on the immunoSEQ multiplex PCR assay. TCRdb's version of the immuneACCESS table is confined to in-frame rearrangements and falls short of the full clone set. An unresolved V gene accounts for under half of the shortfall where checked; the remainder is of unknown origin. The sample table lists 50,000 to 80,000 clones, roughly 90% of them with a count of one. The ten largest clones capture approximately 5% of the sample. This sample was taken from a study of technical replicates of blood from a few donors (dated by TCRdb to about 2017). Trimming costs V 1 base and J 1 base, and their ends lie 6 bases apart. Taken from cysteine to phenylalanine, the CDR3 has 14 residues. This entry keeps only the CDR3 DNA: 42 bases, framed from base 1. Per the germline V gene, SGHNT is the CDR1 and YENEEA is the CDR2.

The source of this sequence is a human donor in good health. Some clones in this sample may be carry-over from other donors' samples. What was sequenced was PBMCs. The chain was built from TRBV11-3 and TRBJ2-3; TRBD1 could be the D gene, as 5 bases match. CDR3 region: CASSLGRGTDTQYF. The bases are TGTGCCAGCAGCTTAGGCAGGGGCACAGATACGCAGTATTTT. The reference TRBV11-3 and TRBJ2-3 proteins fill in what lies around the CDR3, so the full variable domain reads EAGVVQSPRYKIIEKKQPVAFWCNPISGHNTLYWYLQNLGQGPELLIRYENEEAVDDSQLPKDRFSAERLKGVDSTLKIQPAELGDSAVYLCASSLGRGTDTQYFGPGTRLTVL.